Presented here are 8 T cell receptor beta chains from one specimen sequenced in a study of low-dose radiotherapy and immunotherapy resistance in tumors. Stated time point: before trial treatment. TRAV- and TRBV-specific primers were used for first-strand cDNA, which covered alpha and beta chains. For amplifying TCRs, the PCR ran for roughly 20 cycles with Phusion, which was used together with a constant-region primer and the adapter on the V primers. MiXCR, run by TCRdb on the reads, gives a single entry per CDR3 protein. The sample contains tens of thousands of distinct CDR3 sequences, 18% of which appear only once. Specimen: PBMCs, collected before treatment. Receptors were obtained from a male donor with prostate cancer.

The CDR3 is CASSFTQDQPQHF. CDR3 sequence (DNA): TGTGCCAGCAGTTTTACACAAGATCAGCCCCAGCATTTT. The chain uses TRBV12-3 or TRBV12-4 and TRBJ1-5; D gene ambiguous. The CDR3 covers 13 residues. Trimming left V 3 bases short and J 5 bases short, with 8 bases between.

This clonotype was seen ten or more times. This chain connects TRBV11-2 to TRBJ2-7, with D unresolved. Germline V lookup: CDR1 SGHAT, CDR2 FQNNGV. The CDR3 is 18 residues long. V was cut by 5 bases and J by 0 bases, with 23 bases left in between. The CDR3 loop is CASSPQIPRLVGSYEQYF. In nucleotides, the CDR3 is TGTGCCAGCAGCCCCCAAATACCCAGACTCGTTGGCTCCTACGAGCAGTACTTC.

Notes on this clonotype: A far larger clone is only one base removed, so a read error is likely. The V call is TRBV29-1, the J call TRBJ2-7; D is unclear. The CDR3 contains 12 residues. Germline CDR1 SQVTM, CDR2 ANQGSEA. Trimming took 7 bases from V and 7 from J, leaving 17 bases between them. CDR3 nucleotide sequence: TGCAGCGGGCGACCCTCCTACAATGAGCAGTACTTC. It translates to CSGRPSYNEQYF.

This clonotype came up many times. The chain recombines TRBV7-9 with TRBJ1-1; unclear D gene. Trimming shortened V by 5 bases and J by 1 base, and 11 bases separated the two germline ends. The CDR3 totals 14 residues. Germline V gives CDR1 SEHNR, CDR2 FQNEAQ (reference sequence). DNA of the CDR3: TGTGCCAGCAGCGCTGACACCCAGAACACTGAAGCTTTCTTT. It specifies CASSADTQNTEAFF.

In its sample, this clonotype was seen many times. V usage is TRBV5-6 and J usage is TRBJ1-2; D gene ambiguous. The CDR3 covers 11 residues. Germline V gene sequence: CDR1 SGHDT, CDR2 YYEEEE. Between the trimmed V and J ends, which lost 1 base and 7 bases, there was a span of 5 bases. This chain's CDR3 is CASSLSSGYTF. CDR3 DNA sequence: TGTGCCAGCAGCTTGTCGAGTGGCTACACCTTC.

This clonotype was counted many times. This chain connects TRBV20-1 to TRBJ2-3; 9 nucleotides line up with TRBD2. Germline trimming cut 6 bases from V and 1 base from J; bases unmatched to any gene: 5. CDR3 length: 14 amino acids. The germline gives CDR1 DFQATT, CDR2 SNEGSKA (reference sequence). The CDR3 reads CSARTSAGTDTQYF. CDR3 DNA sequence: TGCAGTGCCCGGACTAGCGCGGGCACAGATACGCAGTATTTT.

This clonotype showed up just a few times. At one boundary the junction diverges from the germline segment, which might be a read error. This chain uses TRBV5-1 with TRBJ2-1; 9 bases match TRBD1. The CDR3 loop spans 15 amino acids. The germline gives CDR1 SGHRS, CDR2 YFSETQ. The CDR3 DNA reads as TGCGCCAGCAGCCCGGGGGACAGGGAAATGAATGGGCAGTTCTTC. It specifies CASSPGDREMNGQFF.

This clonotype was found many times. The gene calls are TRBV5-4 and TRBJ2-5; D remains ambiguous. Trimming took off 3 bases at V and 5 bases at J, with 14 bases between the two ends. This CDR3 region has 14 residues. In germline, CDR1 is SGHNT, CDR2 YYREEE (reference sequence). The CDR3 reads CASSSAPVLETQYF. The CDR3 region has the DNA TGTGCCAGCAGCTCCGCCCCCGTACTGGAGACCCAGTACTTC.